This record looks at one T cell receptor (beta chain) sequence and its context. V was cut by 5 bases and J by 6 bases, with 13 bases left in between. CDR1 is SEHNR, CDR2 FQNEAQ, per germline (reference sequence). There are 14 residues in the CDR3. The sample is drawn from a study of cytomegalovirus exposure and HLA in healthy donors. In the PCR, 60 Vbeta and 13 Jbeta primers were used. The data were produced by immunoSEQ multiplex PCR, yet TCRdb's version contains in-frame clones alone and is incomplete. This sample has a few hundred thousand clones, with roughly 91% found just once. The specimen was PBMCs. This sequence was found in a girl aged 2-10 years in good health and CMV-seronegative. The chain joins TRBV7-9 to TRBJ1-4; maybe TRBD1 (6 bases). The CDR3 loop is CASSRRGGDEKLFF. CDR3 coding DNA: TGTGCCAGCAGCCGGAGGGGGGGCGATGAAAAACTGTTTTTT. The entire variable domain, with the rest obtained from reference TRBV7-9 and TRBJ1-4, is as follows: DTGVSQNPRHKITKRGQNVTFRCDPISEHNRLYWYRQTLGQGPEFLTYFQNEAQLEKSRLLSDRFSAERPKGSFSTLEIQRTEQGDSAMYLCASSRRGGDEKLFFGSGTQLSVL.